Presented here are 8 T cell receptor beta chains from one specimen sequenced in a study of CD8+ T cells in alopecia areata listed by TCRdb under 2018. Library creation used the immunoSEQ multiplex PCR assay. RNA was extracted from all samples and reverse transcribed into cDNA, which served as template for TCR sequencing. TCRdb carries this immuneACCESS record with in-frame sequences only. Its versions omit some clonotypes, under half of them owing to an unresolved V gene in the studies checked, with the rest unexplained. The sample table contains about 150,000 clones; only one count was recorded for 55% of them. Approximately 4.3% of the sample is held by the ten biggest clonotypes. Sequencing was performed on CD4+ T cells sorted from blood. Source of these receptors: a human donor in good health.

As DNA, the CDR3 is TGCGCCAGCAGCACCACAGGGGGTGCTAATTACGAGCAGTACTTC. Protein product: CASSTTGGANYEQYF. The rearrangement joins TRBV5-1 to TRBJ2-7, with 8 bases matching TRBD1. Germline-derived CDR1 and CDR2 are SGHRS and YFSETQ. This CDR3 contains 15 residues. The V gene end was trimmed by 4 bases and the J gene end by 4 bases; junction bases not matched to a gene: 10.

This chain connects TRBV29-1 to TRBJ1-2, with D unclear. CDR1 SQVTM and CDR2 ANQGSEA come from the germline V gene. Trimming removed 8 bases at V and 8 bases at J, with 21 bases between. The CDR3 is 13 residues long. As DNA, the CDR3 is TGCAGCACTTTCCTTTCGGGCAGGCAAGGCTACACCTTC. This gives the protein CSTFLSGRQGYTF.

This rearrangement joins TRBV30 to TRBJ1-1, with D perhaps TRBD1 (6 bases). V was clipped by 5 bases and J by 1 base, with 17 bases between them. Germline V gene data show CDR1 as GTSNPN and CDR2 as SVGIG (reference sequence). CDR3 length equals 15 residues. DNA of the CDR3: TGTGCCTGGGACAGGCAATCGGGTACGAACACTGAAGCTTTCTTT. Translation gives CAWDRQSGTNTEAFF.

This clone was observed a handful of times. The genes are TRBV5-1 and TRBJ2-3, with D possibly being TRBD1 (6 bases). Germline loops: CDR1 SGHRS, CDR2 YFSETQ. The V end was cut by 5 bases, the J end by 0 bases, with 10 bases between. The CDR3 runs 14 residues. CDR3 loop: CASRGTLSTDTQYF. The CDR3 nucleotides read TGCGCCAGCAGAGGGACATTGAGCACAGATACGCAGTATTTT.

V usage is TRBV7-2 and J usage is TRBJ2-3, with D unresolved. In germline, CDR1 is SGHTA, CDR2 FQGNSA. V lost 2 bases and J 4 bases, leaving 7 bases between the germline ends. The CDR3 has 13 residues. CDR3 protein: CASSLQKPDTQYF. The CDR3 nucleotides are TGTGCCAGCAGCTTACAAAAGCCAGATACGCAGTATTTT.

The chain is built from TRBV27 and TRBJ2-1; 9 positions agree with TRBD1. The germline CDR1 and CDR2 sequences are MNHEY and SMNVEV (reference sequence). V shed 5 bases, J shed 9 bases, and the junction held 11 bases outside the gene matches. The CDR3 runs to 15 residues. The CDR3 loop reads CASSQKYRGQGEQFF. The CDR3, as DNA: TGTGCCAGCAGTCAAAAGTACAGGGGGCAGGGTGAGCAGTTCTTC.

This clone was counted a single time. The genes are TRBV27 and TRBJ2-3; TRBD2 agrees at 10 bases. There are 16 residues in the CDR3. The germline V gene has CDR1 MNHEY and CDR2 SMNVEV (reference sequence). The junction had 7 bases not matched to a gene; V was cut back by 2 bases and J by 5 bases. CDR3: CASSLRLAGVGDTQYF. CDR3 in DNA: TGTGCCAGCAGTTTAAGGCTAGCGGGAGTGGGAGATACGCAGTATTTT.

This chain uses TRBV29-1 with TRBJ2-3; 8 nucleotides line up with TRBD1. This CDR3 spans 14 amino acids. CDR1 is SQVTM and CDR2 is ANQGSEA in the germline V gene. V lost 4 bases to trimming and J lost 3 bases; unmatched junction nucleotides: 6. CDR3 DNA sequence: TGCAGCGTTGTGAACAGGGGGAGGACAGATACGCAGTATTTT. Protein: CSVVNRGRTDTQYF.